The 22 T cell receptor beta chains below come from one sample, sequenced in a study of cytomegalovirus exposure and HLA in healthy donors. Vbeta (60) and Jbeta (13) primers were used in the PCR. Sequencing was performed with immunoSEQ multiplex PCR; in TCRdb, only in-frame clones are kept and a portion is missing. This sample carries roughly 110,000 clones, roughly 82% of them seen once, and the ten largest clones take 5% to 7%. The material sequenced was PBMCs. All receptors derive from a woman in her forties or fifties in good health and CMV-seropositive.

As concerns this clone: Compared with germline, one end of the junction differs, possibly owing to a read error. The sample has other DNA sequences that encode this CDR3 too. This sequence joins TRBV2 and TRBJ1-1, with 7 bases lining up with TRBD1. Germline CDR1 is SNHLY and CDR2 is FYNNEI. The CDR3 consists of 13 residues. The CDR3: CASGTAMNTEAFF. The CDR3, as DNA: TGTGCCAGCGGGACAGCCATGAACACTGAAGCCTTCTTT.

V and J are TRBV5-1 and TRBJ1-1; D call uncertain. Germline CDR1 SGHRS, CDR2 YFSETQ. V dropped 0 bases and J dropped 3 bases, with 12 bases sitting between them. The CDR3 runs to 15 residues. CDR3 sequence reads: CASSLAGVGDTEAFF. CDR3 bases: TGCGCCAGCAGCTTGGCCGGGGTTGGGGACACTGAAGCTTTCTTT.

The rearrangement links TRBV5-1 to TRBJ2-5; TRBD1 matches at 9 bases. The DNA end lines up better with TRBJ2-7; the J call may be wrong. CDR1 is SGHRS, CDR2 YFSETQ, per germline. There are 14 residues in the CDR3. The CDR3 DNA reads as TGCGCCAGCAGCGCCGGACAGGGGCAAGTCGAGCAGTACTTC. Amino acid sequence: CASSAGQGQVEQYF.

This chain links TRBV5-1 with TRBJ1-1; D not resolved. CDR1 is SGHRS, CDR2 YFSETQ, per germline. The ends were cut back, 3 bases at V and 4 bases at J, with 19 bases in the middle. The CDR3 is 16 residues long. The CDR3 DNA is TGCGCCAGCAGCTACGGGTCTTGGGGAGGGAGCACTGAAGCTTTCTTT. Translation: CASSYGSWGGSTEAFF.

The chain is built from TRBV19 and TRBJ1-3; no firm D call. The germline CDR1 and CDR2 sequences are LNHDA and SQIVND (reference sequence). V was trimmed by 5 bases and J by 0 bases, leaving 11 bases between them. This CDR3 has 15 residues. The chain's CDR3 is CASSDTVYSGNTIYF. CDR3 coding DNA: TGTGCCAGTAGTGACACAGTTTACTCTGGAAACACCATATATTTT.

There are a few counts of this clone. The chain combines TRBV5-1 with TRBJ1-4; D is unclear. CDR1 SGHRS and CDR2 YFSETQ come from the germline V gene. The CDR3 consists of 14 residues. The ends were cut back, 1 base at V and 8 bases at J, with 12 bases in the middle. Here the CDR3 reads CASSLLPGGEKLFF. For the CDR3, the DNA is TGCGCCAGCAGCTTGTTACCGGGAGGGGAAAAACTGTTTTTT.

CDR3 amino acids: CAWSGLAGPEAGEQYF. CDR3 coding DNA: TGTGCCTGGAGCGGACTAGCGGGTCCCGAGGCGGGAGAGCAGTACTTC. The chain combines TRBV30 with TRBJ2-7; 11 bases map to TRBD2. This CDR3 has 16 amino acids. Germline lookup yields CDR1 GTSNPN and CDR2 SVGIG (reference sequence). V lost 3 bases to trimming and J lost 7 bases; unmatched junction nucleotides: 14. The variable domain in full, completed from reference TRBV30 and TRBJ2-7, reads SQTIHQWPATLVQPVGSPLSLECTVEGTSNPNLYWYRQAAGRGLQLLFYSVGIGQISSEVPQNLSASRPQDRQFILSSKKLLLSDSGFYLCAWSGLAGPEAGEQYFGPGTRLTVT.

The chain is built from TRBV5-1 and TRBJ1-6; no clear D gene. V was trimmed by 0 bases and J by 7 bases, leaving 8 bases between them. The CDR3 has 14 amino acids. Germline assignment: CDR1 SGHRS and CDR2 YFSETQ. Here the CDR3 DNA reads TGCGCCAGCAGCTTGGATAGAGCGAATTCACCCCTCCACTTT. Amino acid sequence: CASSLDRANSPLHF.

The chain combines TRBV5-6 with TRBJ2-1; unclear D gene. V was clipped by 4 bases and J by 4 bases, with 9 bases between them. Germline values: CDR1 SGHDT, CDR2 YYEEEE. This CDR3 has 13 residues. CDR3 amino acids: CASSQDTYNEQFF. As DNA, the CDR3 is TGTGCCAGCAGCCAAGACACTTACAATGAGCAGTTCTTC.

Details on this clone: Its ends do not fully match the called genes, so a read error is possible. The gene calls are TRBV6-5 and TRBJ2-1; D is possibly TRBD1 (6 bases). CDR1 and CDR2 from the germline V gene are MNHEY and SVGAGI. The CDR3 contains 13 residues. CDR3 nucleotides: TGTGCCAGCAGTTACTCAACAGGGCCTCCCTTTCTCTTC. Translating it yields CASSYSTGPPFLF.

CDR3 protein: CASSWGQPNTEAFF. In nucleotides, the CDR3 is TGTGCCAGCAGTTGGGGACAACCGAACACTGAAGCTTTCTTT. The chain is built from TRBV2 and TRBJ1-1, with D possibly matching TRBD1 (6 bases). The CDR3 consists of 14 residues. The ends were cut back, 5 bases at V and 1 base at J, with 11 bases in the middle. The germline V gene encodes CDR1 SNHLY and CDR2 FYNNEI.

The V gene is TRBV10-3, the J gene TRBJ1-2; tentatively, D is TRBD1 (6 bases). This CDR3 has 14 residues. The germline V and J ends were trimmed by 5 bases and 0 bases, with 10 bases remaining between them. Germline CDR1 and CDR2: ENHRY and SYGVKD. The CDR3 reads CAISRQEANYGYTF. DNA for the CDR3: TGTGCCATCAGTAGACAGGAAGCTAACTATGGCTACACCTTC.

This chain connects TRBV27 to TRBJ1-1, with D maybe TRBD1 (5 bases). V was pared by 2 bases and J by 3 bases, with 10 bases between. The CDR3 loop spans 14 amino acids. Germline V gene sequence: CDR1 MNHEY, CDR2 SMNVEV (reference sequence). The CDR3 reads CASSLRQPYTEAFF. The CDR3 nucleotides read TGTGCCAGCAGTTTACGACAGCCATACACTGAAGCTTTCTTT.

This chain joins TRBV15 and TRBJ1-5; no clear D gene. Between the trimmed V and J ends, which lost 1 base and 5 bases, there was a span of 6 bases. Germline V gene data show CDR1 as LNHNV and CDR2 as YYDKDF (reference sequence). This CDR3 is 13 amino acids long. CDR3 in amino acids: CATSRASDQPQHF. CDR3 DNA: TGTGCCACCAGCAGAGCCTCGGATCAGCCCCAGCATTTT.

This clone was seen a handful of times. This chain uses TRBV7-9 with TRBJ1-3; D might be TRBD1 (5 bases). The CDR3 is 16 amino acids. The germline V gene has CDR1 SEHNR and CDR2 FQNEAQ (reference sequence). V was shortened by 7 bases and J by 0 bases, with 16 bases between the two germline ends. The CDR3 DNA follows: TGTGCCAGCAACTTCCGCGAACAGGTCTCTGGAAACACCATATATTTT. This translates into CASNFREQVSGNTIYF.

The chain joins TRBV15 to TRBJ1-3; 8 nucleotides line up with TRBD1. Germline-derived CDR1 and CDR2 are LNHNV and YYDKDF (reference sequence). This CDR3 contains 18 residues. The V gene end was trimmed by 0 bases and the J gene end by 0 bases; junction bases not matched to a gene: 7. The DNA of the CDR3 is TGTGCCACCAGCAGAGAAGGGACAGGTTCCTCCTCTGGAAACACCATATATTTT. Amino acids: CATSREGTGSSSGNTIYF.

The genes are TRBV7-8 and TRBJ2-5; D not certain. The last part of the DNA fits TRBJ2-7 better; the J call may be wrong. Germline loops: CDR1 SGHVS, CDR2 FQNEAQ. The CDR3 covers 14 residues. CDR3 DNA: TGTGCCAGCAGCCTCGACTCCCACGGGTACGAGCAGTACTTC. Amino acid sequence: CASSLDSHGYEQYF.

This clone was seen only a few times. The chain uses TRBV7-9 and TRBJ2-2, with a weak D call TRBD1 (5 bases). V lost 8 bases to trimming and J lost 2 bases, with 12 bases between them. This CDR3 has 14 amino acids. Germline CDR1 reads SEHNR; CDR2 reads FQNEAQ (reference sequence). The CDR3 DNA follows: TGTGCCAGCCAAGACAGAACCAACACCGGGGAGCTGTTTTTT. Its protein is CASQDRTNTGELFF.

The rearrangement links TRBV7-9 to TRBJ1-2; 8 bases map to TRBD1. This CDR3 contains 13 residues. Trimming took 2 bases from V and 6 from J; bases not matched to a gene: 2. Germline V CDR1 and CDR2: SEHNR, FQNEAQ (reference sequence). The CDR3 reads CASSLQTGDGYTF. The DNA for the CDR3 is TGTGCCAGCAGCTTACAGACAGGGGATGGCTACACCTTC.

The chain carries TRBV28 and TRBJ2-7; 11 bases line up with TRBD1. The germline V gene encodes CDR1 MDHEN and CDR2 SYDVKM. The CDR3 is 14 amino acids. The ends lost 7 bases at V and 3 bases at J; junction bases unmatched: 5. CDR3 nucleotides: TGTGCCAGCAAGGGACAGGGGGAGGACTACGAGCAGTACTTC. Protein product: CASKGQGEDYEQYF.

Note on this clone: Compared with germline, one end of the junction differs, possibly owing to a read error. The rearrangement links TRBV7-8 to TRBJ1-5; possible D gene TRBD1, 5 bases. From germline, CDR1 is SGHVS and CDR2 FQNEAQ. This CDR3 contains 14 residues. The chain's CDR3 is CASSLTTGQGTQHF. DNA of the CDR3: TGTGCCAGCAGCTTGACAACAGGTCAGGGTACCCAACATTTT.

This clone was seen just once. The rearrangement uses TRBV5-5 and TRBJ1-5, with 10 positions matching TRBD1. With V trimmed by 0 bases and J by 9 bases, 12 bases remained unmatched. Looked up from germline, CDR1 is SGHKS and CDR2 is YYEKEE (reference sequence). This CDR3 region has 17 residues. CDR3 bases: TGTGCCAGCAGCTTGGGGCTGACAGGGGGCCGTATCGTGCCCCAGCATTTT. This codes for CASSLGLTGGRIVPQHF.